The source of this T cell receptor (beta chain) is a study of CD8 T cells in ankylosing spondylitis. Germline loops: CDR1 DFQATT, CDR2 SNEGSKA (reference sequence). CDR3 length: 14 amino acids. Germline trimming cut 2 bases from V and 7 bases from J; bases unmatched to any gene: 3. Study-level results: Seemingly distinctive of ankylosing spondylitis blood was a TCR beta motif formed by eight highly homologous variants. Matched ankylosing spondylitis synovial fluid reportedly showed significant enrichment of disease-linked clones. Clones linked with disease were CD8+ and fairly uncommon in the peripheral blood.

Construction of TCR beta libraries was performed using quantitative 5'-RACE with molecular barcodes. TCRdb reprocessed the 5' RACE reads via MiXCR and lists one record per CDR3 protein. Of roughly 400,000 distinct CDR3 sequences detected, 20% to 25% appear once; the ten largest clones hold approximately 16%. The table lists this clonotype with a few counts. Its antigen is currently unknown. The V and J genes are TRBV20-1 and TRBJ2-1, with 12 bases identical to TRBD2. The sample comprised blood, either unsorted or a sorted T cell fraction (not recorded which). The receptor was derived from a male donor with ankylosing spondylitis. CDR3 bases: TGCAGTGCTAGAAGGACTAGCGGGGTTAATGAGCAGTTCTTC. Protein product: CSARRTSGVNEQFF.